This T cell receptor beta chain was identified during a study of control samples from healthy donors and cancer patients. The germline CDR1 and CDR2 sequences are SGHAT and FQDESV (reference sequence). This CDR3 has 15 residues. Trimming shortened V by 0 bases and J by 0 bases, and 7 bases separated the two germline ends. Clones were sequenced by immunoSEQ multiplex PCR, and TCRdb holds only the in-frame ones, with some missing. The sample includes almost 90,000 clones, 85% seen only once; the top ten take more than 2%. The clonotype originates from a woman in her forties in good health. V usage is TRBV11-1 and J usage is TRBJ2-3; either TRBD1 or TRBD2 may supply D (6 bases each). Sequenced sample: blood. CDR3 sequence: CASSLAGGSTDTQYF. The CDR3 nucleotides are TGTGCCAGCAGCTTAGCGGGGGGCAGCACAGATACGCAGTATTTT.